One sample yielded the 32 T cell receptor beta chains listed below, sequenced in a study of blood T cells in healthy people across ages. Through a sample-barcoded 5' primer and a J-beta primer mix, a second PCR was run for roughly 7 to 12 cycles. TCRdb fed the 5' RACE reads into MiXCR, producing one record per CDR3 protein. This sample carries 1.5 million to 2 million distinct CDR3 sequences, roughly 28% of them seen once, and the ten largest clones take around 7.7%. The sample comprised blood. All receptors derive from a young woman in good health.

This clonotype has more than one count but fewer than ten. The V call is TRBV29-1, the J call TRBJ2-7, with 11 bases fitting TRBD1. Germline-derived CDR1 and CDR2 are SQVTM and ANQGSEA. The CDR3 has 15 amino acids. The DNA of the CDR3 is TGCACCGCTACTCCCGGGACAGGGGGGTCCTACGAGCAGTACTTC. It yields the protein CTATPGTGGSYEQYF.

This clonotype was seen more than once but under ten times. At one of its ends the junction is not consistent with the germline gene, which may arise from a read error. The chain joins TRBV6-1 to TRBJ1-4, with 8 bases identical to TRBD1. Germline V gene sequence: CDR1 MNHNS, CDR2 SASEGT. This CDR3 contains 13 residues. CDR3 in DNA: TGTGCCAGCACTGAACAGGGGGATGAAAAACTGTTTTTT. The encoded protein is CASTEQGDEKLFF.

The chain has TRBV2 and TRBJ2-1; tentative D call: TRBD1 (5 bases). V dropped 4 bases and J dropped 7 bases, with 11 bases sitting between them. From germline, CDR1 is SNHLY and CDR2 FYNNEI. CDR3 length: 13 residues. The CDR3 nucleotides read TGTGCCAGCAGTGTACAGGTCCGGAATGAGCAGTTCTTC. It codes for CASSVQVRNEQFF.

This rearrangement joins TRBV7-2 to TRBJ2-3; 8 bases map to TRBD2. With V trimmed by 1 base and J by 4 bases, 13 bases remained unmatched. CDR1 SGHTA and CDR2 FQGNSA come from the germline V gene. This CDR3 has 18 amino acids. In DNA, the CDR3 is TGTGCCAGCAGCTTAGGCCCCTCATCGGGGGGGAGGGCAGATACGCAGTATTTT. This codes for CASSLGPSSGGRADTQYF.

V and J are TRBV14 and TRBJ2-7; 7 bases line up with TRBD1. This CDR3 region has 13 residues. CDR1 is SGHDN and CDR2 is FVKESK in the germline V gene. The trim removed 5 bases at V and 3 bases at J, leaving 4 bases unmatched. CDR3: CASSGQALYEQYF. In DNA, the CDR3 is TGTGCCAGCAGCGGACAGGCCCTCTACGAGCAGTACTTC.

The chain joins TRBV7-2 to TRBJ2-4; 7 bases fit TRBD2. Germline lookup yields CDR1 SGHTA and CDR2 FQGNSA. J lost 0 bases, V lost 3 bases, and 2 bases had no gene match. This CDR3 has 15 residues. The CDR3 reads CASSFPSGAKNIQYF. CDR3 sequence (DNA): TGTGCCAGCAGCTTCCCTAGCGGAGCCAAAAACATTCAGTACTTC. Looking up the rest from reference TRBV7-2 and TRBJ2-4 gives the full variable domain: GAGVSQSPSNKVTEKGKDVELRCDPISGHTALYWYRQSLGQGLEFLIYFQGNSAPDKSGLPSDRFSAERTGGSVSTLTIQRTQQEDSAVYLCASSFPSGAKNIQYFGAGTRLSVL.

This clonotype was seen more than once but under ten times. V usage is TRBV20-1 and J usage is TRBJ2-5; D is ambiguous. Germline-derived CDR1 and CDR2 are DFQATT and SNEGSKA (reference sequence). This CDR3 has 15 amino acids. V shed 0 bases and J shed 6 bases, with 17 bases lying between them. The CDR3 coding sequence is TGCAGTGCTAGAGATCGAGATGGGCAGACCCAGACCCAGTACTTC. It is translated as CSARDRDGQTQTQYF.

The chain is built from TRBV20-1 and TRBJ2-5; D tentatively reads TRBD1 or TRBD2 (5 bases each). TRBJ2-7 explains the end of the DNA better; the J call may be wrong. This CDR3 is 14 amino acids long. Germline CDR1 DFQATT, CDR2 SNEGSKA (reference sequence). The CDR3 coding sequence is TGCAGTGCTTTCCGGGACGGTTTCTCCTACGAGCAGTACTTC. Residues: CSAFRDGFSYEQYF.

The chain employs TRBV7-6 and TRBJ2-2, with 10 positions matching TRBD2. CDR3 size: 15 residues. V was pared by 5 bases and J by 5 bases, with 5 bases of the junction left unmatched. CDR1 is SGHVS and CDR2 is FNYEAQ in the germline V gene. The CDR3 spells CASSPQTSGTGELFF. DNA for the CDR3: TGTGCCAGCAGCCCCCAGACTAGCGGGACCGGGGAGCTGTTTTTT.

The V call is TRBV6-2 or TRBV6-3, the J call TRBJ2-1, with 7 bases identical to TRBD1. The germline V gene encodes CDR1 MNHEY and CDR2 SVGEGT. V was pared by 0 bases and J by 3 bases, with 5 bases of the junction left unmatched. The CDR3 totals 16 residues. The CDR3 is CASSYSQGDIYNEQFF. CDR3 coding DNA: TGTGCCAGCAGTTACTCGCAGGGGGACATCTACAATGAGCAGTTCTTC.

This sequence joins TRBV7-2 and TRBJ2-7, with 8 bases aligning to TRBD2. CDR1 is SGHTA, CDR2 FQGNSA, per germline. J gave up 0 bases and V 5 bases, and 6 bases lay outside the gene matches. This CDR3 has 15 amino acids. The CDR3 coding sequence is TGTGCCAGCAGCGCCTCGAGCGGGAGCTCCTACGAGCAGTACTTC. Protein product: CASSASSGSSYEQYF. The full variable domain, completed using reference TRBV7-2 and TRBJ2-7, is GAGVSQSPSNKVTEKGKDVELRCDPISGHTALYWYRQSLGQGLEFLIYFQGNSAPDKSGLPSDRFSAERTGGSVSTLTIQRTQQEDSAVYLCASSASSGSSYEQYFGPGTRLTVT.

This clonotype was observed many times. This chain links TRBV6-1 with TRBJ2-7; 9 positions agree with TRBD1. The CDR3 contains 15 residues. Germline CDR1 and CDR2: MNHNS and SASEGT. V was clipped by 8 bases and J by 4 bases; unmatched bases: 12. The CDR3 DNA sequence: TGTGCCAGCTCTACCGCCGGGACAGGGAATTACGAGCAGTACTTC. Translating it yields CASSTAGTGNYEQYF.

This clonotype has a count of ten or more. CDR3 in DNA: TGCAGCGTTGGGGGGACGGATTCCTACGAGCAGTACTTC. This translates into CSVGGTDSYEQYF. The rearrangement links TRBV29-1 to TRBJ2-7, with D perhaps given as TRBD1 or TRBD2 (5 bases each). Per germline, CDR1 SQVTM and CDR2 ANQGSEA. This CDR3 has 13 amino acids. Trimming removed 4 bases at V and 1 base at J, with 11 bases between.

This clonotype showed up just a few times. V is TRBV12-3 or TRBV12-4 and J is TRBJ1-1; D is unresolved. The CDR3 totals 15 residues. Trimming shortened V by 0 bases and J by 1 base, and 9 bases separated the two germline ends. The CDR3 loop reads CASSLAPEQNTEAFF. The CDR3 DNA is TGTGCCAGCAGTTTAGCGCCCGAGCAGAACACTGAAGCTTTCTTT.

This clonotype was observed at least ten times. The J gene is TRBJ2-7, the V gene TRBV29-1; D gene uncertain. The CDR3 contains 12 residues. V shed 6 bases and J shed 3 bases, with 12 bases lying between them. Germline V lookup: CDR1 SQVTM, CDR2 ANQGSEA. The CDR3 DNA reads as TGCAGCGTGATGACTGAGGTCTACGAGCAGTACTTC. Translating gives CSVMTEVYEQYF.

As concerns this clonotype: This clone may be a read error of a much larger clone one base away. The chain carries TRBV3-1 and TRBJ2-1; D is uncertain. Trimming cost V 7 bases and J 9 bases, with 10 bases left between them. This CDR3 region has 11 residues. CDR1 and CDR2 (germline): LGHDT, YNNKEL (reference sequence). Here the CDR3 DNA reads TGTGCCAGCATCGGGCAGATTGAGCAGTTCTTC. This translates into CASIGQIEQFF.

Note on this clonotype: A much larger clonotype is one base distant, so this may be a read error. The chain uses TRBV29-1 and TRBJ2-5; maybe TRBD2 (5 bases). This CDR3 has 13 residues. V was pared by 7 bases and J by 4 bases, with 16 bases between. Germline V CDR1 and CDR2: SQVTM, ANQGSEA. This chain's CDR3 is CSGNGVLVETQYF. CDR3 coding DNA: TGCAGCGGGAACGGGGTGCTGGTAGAGACCCAGTACTTC. The full variable domain, its missing parts supplied by reference TRBV29-1 and TRBJ2-5, is SAVISQKPSRDICQRGTSLTIQCQVDSQVTMMFWYRQQPGQSLTLIATANQGSEATYESGFVIDKFPISRPNLTFSTLTVSNMSPEDSSIYLCSGNGVLVETQYFGPGTRLLVL.

V and J are TRBV20-1 and TRBJ1-5, with 9 positions matching TRBD1. The V segment lost 6 bases and the J segment 5 bases; nucleotides outside the gene matches: 5. From germline, CDR1 is DFQATT and CDR2 SNEGSKA (reference sequence). The CDR3 covers 13 residues. The CDR3 sequence is CSAHTGGDQPQHF. The CDR3 DNA follows: TGCAGTGCGCACACAGGGGGCGATCAGCCCCAGCATTTT.

About this clonotype: A read error may explain this, as a much larger clone is one base away. This rearrangement joins TRBV15 to TRBJ2-6, with D possibly being TRBD1 (5 bases). The CDR3 loop spans 16 amino acids. CDR1 is LNHNV, CDR2 YYDKDF, per germline (reference sequence). The chain's CDR3 is CATSDSSLPGANVRTF. CDR3 bases: TGTGCCACCAGCGACAGTTCTTTACCTGGGGCCAACGTCCGGACTTTC.

The chain links TRBV12-3 or TRBV12-4 to TRBJ2-7; TRBD2 is a possible D gene (6 bases). The tail of the sequence fits TRBJ2-5 better, so the J call may be wrong. The CDR3 extends over 13 amino acids. The DNA of the CDR3 is TGTGCCACAACGAGGAGGGCGGGAGAGACCCAGTACTTC. Protein sequence: CATTRRAGETQYF.

This clonotype was observed a few times. The genes are TRBV29-1 and TRBJ2-7; 7 nucleotides match TRBD1. Trimming removed 2 bases from V and 4 bases from J; junction bases left unmatched: 11. The germline CDR1 and CDR2 sequences are SQVTM and ANQGSEA. This CDR3 is built from 15 residues. The CDR3 reads CSVEFVGQSSYEQYF. In DNA form, the CDR3 reads TGCAGCGTTGAATTTGTGGGACAGTCCTCTTACGAGCAGTACTTC.

This clonotype has only one observation. The rearrangement links TRBV7-2 to TRBJ2-1; D not certain. The CDR3 loop spans 12 amino acids. Germline V gene sequence: CDR1 SGHTA, CDR2 FQGNSA. V was clipped by 3 bases and J by 10 bases, with 10 bases between them. The CDR3 here is CASSFTRYEQFF. CDR3 DNA: TGTGCCAGCAGCTTTACCCGATACGAGCAGTTCTTC.

In this sample, this clonotype turned up many times. The V gene is TRBV29-1, the J gene TRBJ2-7; D ambiguous. Germline assignment: CDR1 SQVTM and CDR2 ANQGSEA. The length of the CDR3 is 14 residues. V was cut by 2 bases and J by 1 base, with 12 bases left in between. CDR3 sequence (DNA): TGCAGCGTTGAAACGGCAAGTAAATCCTACGAGCAGTACTTC. The encoded protein is CSVETASKSYEQYF.

The gene calls are TRBV20-1 and TRBJ2-6, with D maybe TRBD1 (5 bases). There are 14 residues in the CDR3. The V end lost 3 bases, the J end lost 2 bases, and 8 bases lay between the germline ends. Germline CDR1 and CDR2: DFQATT and SNEGSKA (reference sequence). CDR3 sequence reads: CSASPGTGANVLTF. The DNA for the CDR3 is TGCAGTGCTAGCCCAGGGACTGGGGCCAACGTCCTGACTTTC.

Worth noting for this clonotype: A much larger clone sits a single nucleotide away, making a read error possible. The CDR3 region is CARSSRRYEQYF. The CDR3 DNA follows: TGTGCCAGAAGTTCGCGTCGCTACGAGCAGTACTTC. V gene TRBV12-3 or TRBV12-4 combines with J gene TRBJ2-7; no definite D call. CDR3 size: 12 residues.

This clonotype came up a few times. The rearrangement links TRBV28 to TRBJ1-6; the D is unclear. Trimming removed 2 bases from V and 2 bases from J, with 10 bases in between. Germline CDR1 reads MDHEN; CDR2 reads SYDVKM. CDR3 length: 16 amino acids. The CDR3 region has the DNA TGTGCCAGCAGTTTAATGTCTAGGACCTATAATTCACCCCTCCACTTT. Encoded protein: CASSLMSRTYNSPLHF. Complete variable domain (other parts from reference TRBV28 and TRBJ1-6): DVKVTQSSRYLVKRTGEKVFLECVQDMDHENMFWYRQDPGLGLRLIYFSYDVKMKEKGDIPEGYSVSREKKERFSLILESASTNQTSMYLCASSLMSRTYNSPLHFGNGTRLTVT.

The CDR3, as DNA: TGCAGTGCTATAAGCGGGGGGGCAGAGACCCAGTACTTC. Protein product: CSAISGGAETQYF. The chain carries TRBV20-1 and TRBJ2-5, with TRBD2 matching 10 bases. Trimming at V came to 4 bases and at J to 4 bases, leaving 3 bases not matched to a gene. Germline V gives CDR1 DFQATT, CDR2 SNEGSKA (reference sequence). This CDR3 contains 13 residues.

The chain combines TRBV5-1 with TRBJ2-6; D unclear. Germline CDR1 reads SGHRS; CDR2 reads YFSETQ. The length of the CDR3 is 15 residues. Trimming pared 6 bases from V and 2 bases from J, leaving 12 bases between. The CDR3 DNA follows: TGCGCCAGCAACCCCACGGCCCCTGGGGCCAACGTCCTGACTTTC. Its protein is CASNPTAPGANVLTF.

The chain links TRBV7-2 to TRBJ2-5; 9 nucleotides match TRBD2. The V and J ends lost 4 bases and 0 bases, in that order; junction bases with no gene match: 3. The CDR3 has 15 amino acids. Per the germline V gene, CDR1 is SGHTA and CDR2 is FQGNSA. The CDR3 bases are TGTGCCAGCAGCTCCTCTAGCGGGAACCAAGAGACCCAGTACTTC. Its protein product is CASSSSSGNQETQYF.

The chain couples TRBV6-2 or TRBV6-3 to TRBJ2-1, with 13 bases that match TRBD2. Per the germline V gene, CDR1 is MNHEY and CDR2 is SVGEGT. Unmatched junction bases numbered 11, after V lost 6 bases and J lost 12 bases. The CDR3 is 15 residues long. The CDR3 loop is CASSPGLAGVEGQFF. The DNA for the CDR3 is TGTGCCAGCAGCCCTGGACTAGCGGGAGTAGAGGGGCAGTTCTTC.

The chain joins TRBV29-1 to TRBJ2-1; D is perhaps TRBD1 (8 bases). Germline V CDR1 and CDR2: SQVTM, ANQGSEA. This CDR3 is built from 13 residues. V lost 4 bases, J lost 13 bases, and 20 bases lay in between. The CDR3 DNA reads as TGCAGCGTTGGAAACAGGGGGGGAGAGACCCAGTTCTTC. It specifies CSVGNRGGETQFF.

The sample holds a few counts of this clonotype. The rearrangement joins TRBV19 to TRBJ2-5; D gene ambiguous. This CDR3 is 13 amino acids long. V dropped 4 bases and J dropped 3 bases, with 9 bases sitting between them. Germline-derived CDR1 and CDR2 are LNHDA and SQIVND (reference sequence). The CDR3 coding sequence is TGTGCCAGTAGTACAGACGCCGAAGAGACCCAGTACTTC. Its translation: CASSTDAEETQYF.